The clone carrying this T cell receptor beta chain was counted ten times or more. The sample comes from a study of T cells after yellow fever vaccination. TCRdb itself ran the 5' RACE reads through MiXCR, one entry per CDR3 protein. The sample holds about 200,000 distinct CDR3 sequences, approximately 3% seen once. The CDR3 extends over 15 amino acids. Losses at the gene ends were 5 bases for V and 1 base for J; bases not matched to a gene: 5. The chain joins TRBV12-3 or TRBV12-4 to TRBJ2-3; TRBD1 matches at 8 bases. The receptor's source is a man between 18 and 29 years old who received the YFV17D yellow fever vaccine. Sequenced material: CD4+ T cells sorted from PBMCs, taken 10 days after the yellow fever booster vaccination. The CDR3 is CASSGQGRGTDTQYF. CDR3 in DNA: TGTGCCAGCAGTGGACAGGGTCGTGGCACAGATACGCAGTATTTT.